The clone carrying this TCR beta chain was seen at least ten times. Antigen specificity is unknown. A unique molecular identifier was attached to every TCR cDNA molecule. MiXCR, run by TCRdb on the 5' RACE reads, gives a single entry per CDR3 protein. Of about 12,000 distinct CDR3 sequences in the sample, about 5% were seen once. This sample stems from a study of spatial heterogeneity in lung cancer. CDR1 MNHEY and CDR2 SVGAGI come from the germline V gene. Trimming shortened V by 6 bases and J by 0 bases, and 10 bases separated the two germline ends. The CDR3 sequence is 14 residues long. Described time point: sample taken at primary tumor resection. The sequenced material consisted of unsorted whole RNA from tumor, nontumor lung or frozen PBMC. Study observations and caveats: The number of expanded tumor alpha and beta chains correlated with mutation number.

The clonotype originates from a male donor with early-stage non-small cell lung cancer. The sample was lung tumor tissue, taken at surgery. The chain joins TRBV6-5 to TRBJ2-3; D is perhaps TRBD1 (6 bases). CDR3 sequence (DNA): TGTGCCAGCAGCTGGGGGCAAAGCACAGATACGCAGTATTTT. It translates to CASSWGQSTDTQYF.